This TCR beta chain came from a study of CD8+ T cells in alopecia areata. The treatment was: oral pan-JAK inhibitor, 5-10 mg twice daily. This clone came up a few times. The antigen remains undetermined. Reverse transcription of extracted RNA yielded cDNA, which provided the sequencing template. Profiling relied on immunoSEQ multiplex PCR, and the TCRdb table lists in-frame clones only, not all of them. The sample has roughly 73,000 clones; about 30% are singletons. Study-level results: Scalp and blood retained many expanded lesional clones during tofacitinib. Only one nonresponder was present, which leaves the link between baseline CD8+ expansion and response uncertain. The study found tofacitinib significantly decreased scalp clonality and expanded CD8+ clones among the top 100.

Germline CDR1 and CDR2: SGHRS and YFSETQ. This CDR3 contains 15 residues. Trimming shortened V by 4 bases and J by 5 bases, and 19 bases separated the two germline ends. The sequence derives from a human donor with alopecia areata. Specimen: CD8+ T cells sorted from blood, collected at week 4, from a patient treated with tofacitinib. J is TRBJ2-7 and V is TRBV5-1; maybe TRBD2 (5 bases). The CDR3 is CASSSGLTDVDEQYF. As DNA, the CDR3 is TGCGCCAGCAGCAGCGGCCTCACGGACGTGGACGAGCAGTACTTC.